The clone carrying this T cell receptor beta chain is medium-sized within its sample. Profiled with immunoSEQ multiplex PCR; TCRdb holds only in-frame clones, not every one. The sample gives approximately 60,000 clones, around 79% of which show up once; about 2.7% is in the top ten. The germline CDR1 and CDR2 sequences are SGHNT and YENEEA. CDR3 size: 19 residues. V was pared by 0 bases and J by 0 bases, with 11 bases of the junction left unmatched. The sort gate was single viable CD3+CD4+CD8-CD45RO+ cells for memory CD4+ T cells. This specimen belongs to a study of memory CD4+ T cells and cytomegalovirus serostatus.

The sequence was collected from an adult in good health and CMV-seropositive. The material sequenced was memory CD4+ T cells from blood. V gene TRBV11-3 combines with J gene TRBJ2-1; TRBD2 agrees at 7 bases. This CDR3 reads CASSLDQGGSASSYNEQFF. In nucleotides, the CDR3 is TGTGCCAGCAGCTTAGATCAAGGCGGGAGTGCCAGCTCCTACAATGAGCAGTTCTTC.